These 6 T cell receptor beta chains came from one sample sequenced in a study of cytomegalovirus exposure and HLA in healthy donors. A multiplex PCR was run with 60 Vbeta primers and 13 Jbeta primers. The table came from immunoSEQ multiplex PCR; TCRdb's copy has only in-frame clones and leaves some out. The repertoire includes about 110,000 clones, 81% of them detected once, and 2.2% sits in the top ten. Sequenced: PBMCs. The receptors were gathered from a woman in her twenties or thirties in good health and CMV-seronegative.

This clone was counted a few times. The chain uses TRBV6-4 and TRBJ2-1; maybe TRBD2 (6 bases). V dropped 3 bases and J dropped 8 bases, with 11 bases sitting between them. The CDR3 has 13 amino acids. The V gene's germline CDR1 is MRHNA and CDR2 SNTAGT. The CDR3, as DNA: TGTGCCAGCAGTGAGACAGAGCGGGATGAGCAGTTCTTC. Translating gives CASSETERDEQFF.

The CDR3 DNA reads TGTGCCAGCACCATCGACGTAGCACGAGGGAACACCGGGGAGCTGTTTTTT. This sequence encodes CASTIDVARGNTGELFF. The chain employs TRBV2 and TRBJ2-2; D call uncertain. This CDR3 spans 17 amino acids. Germline V gene lookup returns CDR1 SNHLY and CDR2 FYNNEI. V was trimmed by 7 bases and J by 1 base, leaving 19 bases between them.

CDR3 DNA: TGTGCCAGCAGCTTGTCGGACAGTCACCACGAGCAGTACTTC. Amino acids: CASSLSDSHHEQYF. The gene calls are TRBV5-5 and TRBJ2-7; TRBD1 might be the D (6 bases). This CDR3 has 14 amino acids. V lost 1 base to trimming and J lost 5 bases, with 13 bases between them. Germline-derived CDR1 and CDR2 are SGHKS and YYEKEE (reference sequence).

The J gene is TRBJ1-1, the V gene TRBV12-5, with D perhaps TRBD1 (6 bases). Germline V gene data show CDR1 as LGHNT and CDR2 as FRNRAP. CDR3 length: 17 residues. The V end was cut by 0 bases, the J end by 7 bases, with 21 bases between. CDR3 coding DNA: TGTGCTAGTGGTTTGGTAACGTGGGGGGGCGCGGCGAGTGAAGCTTTCTTT. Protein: CASGLVTWGGAASEAFF.

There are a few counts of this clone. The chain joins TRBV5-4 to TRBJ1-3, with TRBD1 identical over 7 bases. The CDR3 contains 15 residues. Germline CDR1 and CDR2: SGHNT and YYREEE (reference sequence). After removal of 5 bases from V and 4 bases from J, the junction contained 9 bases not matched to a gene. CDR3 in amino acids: CASSSPGTAGNTIYF. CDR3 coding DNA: TGTGCCAGCAGTTCTCCCGGGACAGCCGGAAACACCATATATTTT. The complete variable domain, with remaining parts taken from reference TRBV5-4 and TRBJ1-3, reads ETGVTQSPTHLIKTRGQQVTLRCSSQSGHNTVSWYQQALGQGPQFIFQYYREEENGRGNFPPRFSGLQFPNYSSELNVNALELDDSALYLCASSSPGTAGNTIYFGEGSWLTVV.

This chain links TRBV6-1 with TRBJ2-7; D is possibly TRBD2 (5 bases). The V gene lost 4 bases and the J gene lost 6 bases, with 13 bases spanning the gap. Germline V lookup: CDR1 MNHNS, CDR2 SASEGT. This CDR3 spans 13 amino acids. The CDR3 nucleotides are TGTGCCAGCAGTGCCCGGGTCGGAGGCGAGCAGTACTTC. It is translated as CASSARVGGEQYF.